This is a list of T cell receptor beta chains from one sample in a study of blood T cell repertoires in COVID-19. Clones were read by immunoSEQ multiplex PCR, and TCRdb kept only the in-frame ones, dropping some. The data show 250,000 to 300,000 clones, roughly 86% seen once. The sequencing sample was made of peripheral blood. The source of these receptors is a woman in her twenties or thirties with COVID-19, enrolled during active disease. Each CDR3 is given without its conserved first and last residue. Size tells how often a clone was seen (once, few, many) or the class of an expanded clone, and some rows leave it out.

clone_size	v_call	j_call	cdr3_aa
-	TRBV10-2	TRBJ1-4	ASSERAEKLF
-	TRBV12-3/TRBV12-4	TRBJ2-7	ASSRGDAYEQY
-	TRBV9	TRBJ1-4	ASSSPVEDEKLF
-	TRBV6-2/TRBV6-3	TRBJ1-2	ASSYPTGTRYGYT
-	TRBV2	TRBJ2-5	ASRVPQYQETQY
-	TRBV5-4	TRBJ2-3	ASSLTSRTDTQY
few	TRBV28	TRBJ2-1	ASRSRQGRYNEQF
-	TRBV10-3	TRBJ1-5	AISAGQGNQPQH
-	TRBV5-4	TRBJ2-5	ASSLSGIQETQY
-	TRBV7-2	TRBJ2-1	ASVRFDEQF
-	TRBV28	TRBJ1-2	ASSLGTVRGYT
-	TRBV11-3	TRBJ2-7	ASSLEGLAGENEQC
few	TRBV7-2	TRBJ2-7	ASSSRQASSYEQY
-	TRBV2	TRBJ2-7	ASWGLGEQY
-	TRBV10-1	TRBJ2-1	ASSLRVSYNEQF
-	TRBV7-9	TRBJ2-3	ASSPQPTGVTDTQY
few	TRBV3-1/TRBV3-2	TRBJ1-3	ASSQGPSAIY
-	TRBV5-1	TRBJ1-6	ASSLVAGATSPLH
-	TRBV15	TRBJ1-5	ATRDTDSNQPQH
-	TRBV25-1	TRBJ2-7	ASSEVKTSGRREQY
-	TRBV3-1/TRBV3-2	TRBJ1-4	ASSQETGAEKLF
-	TRBV19	TRBJ2-7	ASSIATASYEQY
-	TRBV5-1	TRBJ2-5	ASSAQQGGPQETQY
-	TRBV4-3	TRBJ1-2	ASSSSRVQGGYT
-	TRBV7-9	TRBJ2-1	ASSHRDRASSEQF
-	TRBV11-2	TRBJ2-1	ASVAGVGGGEQF
-	TRBV30	TRBJ2-7	AWSVGSSYEQY
-	TRBV5-4	TRBJ2-5	ASSPGSFPGAQY
-	TRBV7-9	TRBJ2-5	ASSLSQGTQETQY
once	TRBV5-4	TRBJ2-7	ASSLTGGGEQY
-	TRBV10-1	TRBJ2-1	ASNPPWVLAGGVNEQF
-	TRBV10-2	TRBJ2-7	ASQDRGGVAGRGAYEQY
once	TRBV27	TRBJ2-1	ASSLIPTTGNEQF
-	TRBV7-3	TRBJ2-7	ASSLSLGPRQY
once	TRBV28	TRBJ1-4	ASSSRTGGSVNEKLF
-	TRBV5-6	TRBJ2-1	ASSFTSGAPNEQF
-	TRBV5-1	TRBJ2-1	ASSLSSASGRANEQF